This is a list of T cell receptor beta chains from one sample in a study of blood T cell repertoires in COVID-19. Produced via immunoSEQ multiplex PCR; TCRdb's table is partial and in-frame only. The profile shows some 170,000 clones, 82% of them singletons. The sample consisted of peripheral blood. The receptors come from a woman in her 70s with acute or convalescent COVID-19. The CDR3 runs from the conserved cysteine through the conserved F or W. D genes are given only for firm matches. Part of the rows lack a size; the others show once, few, many or a class for expanded clones.

d_call | j_call | clone_size | v_call | cdr3_nt | cdr3_aa
TRBD1 | TRBJ1-2 | once | TRBV9 | TGTGCCAGCAGCGTAGATGGACAGGGGATCTTTGGCTACACCTTC | CASSVDGQGIFGYTF
TRBD1 | TRBJ1-2 | - | TRBV29-1 | TGCAGCGTCCGACAGGGGAGTATCTATGGCTACACCTTC | CSVRQGSIYGYTF
- | TRBJ2-5 | - | TRBV7-2 | TGTGCCAGCAGCTTAGTTCCGGAGACCCAGTACTTC | CASSLVPETQYF
TRBD1 | TRBJ2-3 | - | TRBV28 | TGTGCCAGCAGTTCTAGGGGACAGGGGGCTCTAGATACGCAGTATTTT | CASSSRGQGALDTQYF
TRBD2 | TRBJ2-1 | - | TRBV7-9 | TGTGCCAGCAGCTTAGACCCGACTAGCGGGAGAGGATACAATGAGCAGTTCTTC | CASSLDPTSGRGYNEQFF
TRBD1 | TRBJ2-7 | once | TRBV30 | TGTGCCTGGAGTGGAGACAGGGGCTACTCCTACGAGCAGTACTTC | CAWSGDRGYSYEQYF
- | TRBJ1-5 | - | TRBV28 | TGTGCCAGCAGCGCCACGACAGCCCCGCCACAGCCCCAGCATTTT | CASSATTAPPQPQHF
- | TRBJ2-1 | - | TRBV24-1 | TGTGCCACCAGTCCGACTAACGGACGGATGGGCTACAATGAGCAGTTCTTC | CATSPTNGRMGYNEQFF
- | TRBJ1-4 | few | TRBV12-3/TRBV12-4 | TGTGCCAGCAGTTTAGCGGCACCCATAATGCTGTTTTTT | CASSLAAPIMLFF
- | TRBJ1-2 | - | TRBV7-2 | TGTGCCAGCAGCCCTCCTGGGCGGGTGAATTATGGCTACACCTTC | CASSPPGRVNYGYTF
TRBD1 | TRBJ1-2 | once | TRBV5-4 | TGTGCCAGCAGCTTTCCGGACAGGGCGGGCTACACCTTC | CASSFPDRAGYTF
TRBD1 | TRBJ1-1 | - | TRBV6-5 | TGTGCCAGCAGGGTACAGGGGAGGAACACTGAAGCTTTCTTT | CASRVQGRNTEAFF
- | TRBJ2-5 | - | TRBV20-1 | TGCAGTGGGCAACAAGAGACCCAGTACTTC | CSGQQETQYF
- | TRBJ2-5 | few | TRBV4-2 | TGTGCCAGCAGCCAAGAGGGCCGGGGGGCAGAGACCCAGTACTTC | CASSQEGRGAETQYF
- | TRBJ2-7 | - | TRBV4-1 | TGCGCCAGCAGCCAAGTCCTTACGGGGGAATACGAGCAGTACTTC | CASSQVLTGEYEQYF
TRBD2 | TRBJ2-2 | - | TRBV5-5 | TGTGCCAGCAGCTTCGGCCTAGCGGGGGGTTCCACCGGGGAGCTGTTTTTT | CASSFGLAGGSTGELFF
- | TRBJ1-4 | - | TRBV6-6 | TGTGCCAGCAAACGGTCAGACACAACTAATGAAAAACTGTTTTTT | CASKRSDTTNEKLFF
- | TRBJ1-1 | - | TRBV5-6 | TGTGCCAGCAGCTTGGCCTGGACTTGGGACACTGAAGCTTTCTTT | CASSLAWTWDTEAFF
- | TRBJ2-7 | - | TRBV5-4 | TGTGCCAGCAGCTTGGATGTAGGGGGCTACGAGCAGTACTTC | CASSLDVGGYEQYF
- | TRBJ1-3 | - | TRBV18 | TGTGCCAGCTCACTACAGGGTAATCGCACCATATATTTT | CASSLQGNRTIYF
TRBD1 | TRBJ1-1 | few | TRBV19 | TGTGCCAGTAGTATCCAGGGGGCGCCGAACACTGAAGCTTTCTTT | CASSIQGAPNTEAFF
- | TRBJ1-2 | - | TRBV29-1 | TGCAGCGTTGAAGTCCCCCCTCCTAACTATGGCTACACCTTC | CSVEVPPPNYGYTF
TRBD1 | TRBJ2-2 | - | TRBV27 | TGTGCCAGCACAAACGCAGGGACAGGGAGAACCGGGGAGCTGTTTTTT | CASTNAGTGRTGELFF
- | TRBJ1-2 | - | TRBV2 | TGTGCCAGCACCCCCGCAAGGGGTCGGGACTATGGCTACACCTTC | CASTPARGRDYGYTF
TRBD2 | TRBJ2-3 | - | TRBV5-4 | TGTGCCAGCAGCTTGACATTGCAGGGAGGGACAGATACGCAGTATTTT | CASSLTLQGGTDTQYF
TRBD1 | TRBJ1-5 | - | TRBV7-2 | TGTGCCAGCAGCCCGGGACAGGGGAATCAGCCCCAGCATTTT | CASSPGQGNQPQHF
- | TRBJ1-5 | - | TRBV30 | TGTGCCTGGAGTCCTGGGGGGGGCAATCAGCCCCAGCATTTT | CAWSPGGGNQPQHF